This T cell receptor (beta chain) was recorded in a study of blood T cells in healthy people across ages. Study as a whole: Template switching retrieved approximately one barcoded beta molecule for each two T cells.

Trimming left V 6 bases short and J 5 bases short, with 13 bases between. In germline, CDR1 is SEHNR, CDR2 FQNEAQ (reference sequence). The CDR3 is 13 amino acids. Total RNA extracted from each sample amounted to at least 6 micrograms. A second PCR of about 7 to 12 cycles used a sample-barcoded 5' primer and a J-beta primer mix. Each of the cDNA molecules was tagged by a template-switch adaptor with 12 random nucleotides. Samples each returned at least 3 million CDR3-containing paired-end reads. TCRdb reanalysed the 5' RACE reads using MiXCR and keeps one entry per CDR3 protein. Of about 1,400,000 distinct CDR3 sequences in the sample, roughly 64% were seen once.

This clonotype originated in a man younger than 35 in good health. The V gene is TRBV7-9, the J gene TRBJ2-5, with no clear D. The specimen was blood. CDR3 in DNA: TGTGCCAGCAGACCATCCCACGGGGAGACCCAGTACTTC. Its translation is CASRPSHGETQYF.